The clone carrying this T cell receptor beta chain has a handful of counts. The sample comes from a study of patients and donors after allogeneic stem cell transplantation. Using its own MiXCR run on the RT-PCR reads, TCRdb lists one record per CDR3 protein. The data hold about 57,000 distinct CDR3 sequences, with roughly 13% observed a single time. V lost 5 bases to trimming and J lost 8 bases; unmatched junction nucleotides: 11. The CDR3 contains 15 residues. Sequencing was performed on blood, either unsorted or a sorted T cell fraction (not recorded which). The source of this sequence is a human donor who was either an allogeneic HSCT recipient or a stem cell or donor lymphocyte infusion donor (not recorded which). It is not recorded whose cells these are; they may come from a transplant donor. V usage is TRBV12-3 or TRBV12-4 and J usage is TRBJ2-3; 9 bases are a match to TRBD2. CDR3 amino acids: CASSRSGRRAGTQYF. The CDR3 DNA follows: TGTGCCAGCAGTCGTAGCGGGAGAAGGGCAGGTACGCAGTATTTT.